The clone carrying this T cell receptor beta chain was recorded at least ten times. Germline V gene sequence: CDR1 MGHRA, CDR2 YSYEKL. The CDR3 length is 16 residues. V lost 0 bases and J 11 bases, leaving 20 bases between the germline ends. This sample was taken from a study of spatial heterogeneity in lung cancer. Every TCR cDNA molecule bore its own unique molecular identifier. Each CDR3 protein gets one entry after TCRdb re-called the 5' RACE reads with MiXCR. The sample has about 22,000 distinct CDR3 sequences, approximately 6.2% seen once; the top ten hold about 32%. Noted time point: sample taken at primary tumor resection. Whole RNA was taken from tumor, nontumor lung or frozen PBMC; it was then sequenced unsorted.

The rearrangement joins TRBV4-1 to TRBJ1-5, with D unclear. The sequence derives from a male donor with early-stage non-small cell lung cancer. The sequencing used PBMCs, collected at surgery. The CDR3 reads CASSQDQVGFEGAQHF. CDR3 bases: TGCGCCAGCAGCCAAGATCAGGTCGGGTTCGAGGGAGCCCAGCATTTT.